A single sample gave rise to the 13 T cell receptor beta chains below, sequenced in a study of Ad26.COV2.S vaccination and SARS-CoV-2 variants. The treatment is: around 19 received Ad26.COV2.S at low or high dose, single or two shots; several received placebo; per-sample allocation not given. Following the first vaccine or placebo injection, samples were taken on day 63. Clones were read by immunoSEQ multiplex PCR, and TCRdb kept only the in-frame ones, dropping some. This table holds roughly 400,000 clones, 80% to 95% found once. The input for sequencing was peripheral blood, taken in a trial of Ad26.COV2.S vaccine versus placebo. The origin of the receptors is a person between 18 and 65 years old who received the Ad26.COV2.S COVID-19 vaccine or a placebo.

This rearrangement joins TRBV29-1 to TRBJ2-5, with 7 bases lining up with TRBD1. The CDR3 totals 13 residues. The germline V gene encodes CDR1 SQVTM and CDR2 ANQGSEA. The V gene end was trimmed by 4 bases and the J gene end by 4 bases; junction bases not matched to a gene: 6. The CDR3: CSVGRQGGETQYF. The CDR3 DNA follows: TGCAGCGTTGGGCGACAGGGTGGAGAGACCCAGTACTTC.

This sequence joins TRBV24-1 and TRBJ2-7; 11 nucleotides match TRBD2. Germline-derived CDR1 and CDR2 are KGHDR and SFDVKD. This CDR3 is built from 17 residues. V lost 12 bases to trimming and J lost 2 bases; unmatched junction nucleotides: 17. CDR3 DNA: TGTGCCCCACCCTCCGGGACTAGCGGACCCTACCCCTACGAGCAGTACTTC. Protein product: CAPPSGTSGPYPYEQYF.

This chain joins TRBV27 and TRBJ2-1, with 12 positions matching TRBD2. V lost 3 bases and J lost 12; bases outside the gene matches: 9. CDR3 length: 15 residues. Germline V lookup: CDR1 MNHEY, CDR2 SMNVEV (reference sequence). The CDR3 sequence is CASSFSGLAGLPQFF. The CDR3 DNA reads TGTGCCAGCAGTTTCTCTGGACTAGCGGGACTCCCGCAGTTCTTC.

The genes are TRBV19 and TRBJ2-2; D possibly corresponds to TRBD2 (5 bases). The length of the CDR3 is 14 residues. From germline, CDR1 is LNHDA and CDR2 SQIVND (reference sequence). With 7 bases removed from V and 5 bases from J, the gap between germline ends came to 14 bases. CDR3 region: CASNFRGMTGELFF. In DNA form, the CDR3 reads TGTGCCAGTAACTTTCGGGGAATGACCGGGGAGCTGTTTTTT.

The table lists this clone with a count of one. The chain recombines TRBV15 with TRBJ1-2; D might be TRBD1 (5 bases). The CDR3 contains 17 residues. V gave up 2 bases and J gave up 5 bases, with 21 bases separating them. Germline assignment: CDR1 LNHNV and CDR2 YYDKDF (reference sequence). The CDR3 region has the DNA TGTGCCACCAGCAGATCCGGACAAAGGGGCCTTGGTTATGGCTACACCTTC. Amino acids: CATSRSGQRGLGYGYTF. The whole variable domain, remainder taken from reference TRBV15 and TRBJ1-2, is DAMVIQNPRYQVTQFGKPVTLSCSQTLNHNVMYWYQQKSSQAPKLLFHYYDKDFNNEADTPDNFQSRRPNTSFCFLDIRSPGLGDTAMYLCATSRSGQRGLGYGYTFGSGTRLTVV.

The rearrangement links TRBV5-5 to TRBJ2-1; 8 bases are a match to TRBD2. The length of the CDR3 is 18 residues. The V segment lost 1 base and the J segment 0 bases; nucleotides outside the gene matches: 9. Per germline, CDR1 SGHKS and CDR2 YYEKEE (reference sequence). The chain's CDR3 is CASSLWGSGTFSYNEQFF. In DNA, the CDR3 is TGTGCCAGCAGCTTGTGGGGTAGCGGGACCTTCTCCTACAATGAGCAGTTCTTC.

V and J are TRBV11-2 and TRBJ2-3, with D uncertain. Trimming shortened V by 4 bases and J by 6 bases, and 8 bases separated the two germline ends. The CDR3 covers 12 residues. Germline V lookup: CDR1 SGHAT, CDR2 FQNNGV. The CDR3 loop is CASSSLRDTQYF. DNA of the CDR3: TGTGCCAGCAGCTCCCTAAGGGATACGCAGTATTTT.

The V gene is TRBV9, the J gene TRBJ1-5; maybe TRBD1 (6 bases). The CDR3 is 15 residues long. V was shortened by 0 bases and J by 4 bases, with 11 bases between the two germline ends. From germline, CDR1 is SGDLS and CDR2 YYNGEE. CDR3: CASSVDGQINQPQHF. The DNA for the CDR3 is TGTGCCAGCAGCGTAGATGGACAGATTAATCAGCCCCAGCATTTT. Filled out from reference TRBV9 and TRBJ1-5, the complete variable domain reads DSGVTQTPKHLITATGQRVTLRCSPRSGDLSVYWYQQSLDQGLQFLIQYYNGEERAKGNILERFSAQQFPDLHSELNLSSLELGDSALYFCASSVDGQINQPQHFGDGTRLSIL.

In regard to this clone: Within the sample, other DNA sequences also encode this same CDR3. The rearrangement links TRBV19 to TRBJ2-7, with TRBD1 matching 9 bases. The CDR3 spans 15 residues. Per germline, CDR1 LNHDA and CDR2 SQIVND (reference sequence). J was trimmed by 2 bases and V by 1 base; bases with no gene match: 3. The CDR3 protein is CASSIGGQGPYEQYF. The CDR3 coding sequence is TGTGCCAGTAGTATAGGGGGACAGGGCCCCTACGAGCAGTACTTC. Together with reference TRBV19 and TRBJ2-7, the CDR3 gives the full variable domain: DGGITQSPKYLFRKEGQNVTLSCEQNLNHDAMYWYRQDPGQGLRLIYYSQIVNDFQKGDIAEGYSVSREKKESFPLTVTSAQKNPTAFYLCASSIGGQGPYEQYFGPGTRLTVT.

The chain joins TRBV5-1 to TRBJ2-2, with D unresolved. V was pared by 6 bases and J by 1 base, with 13 bases between. The CDR3 extends over 15 amino acids. The germline CDR1 and CDR2 sequences are SGHRS and YFSETQ. The CDR3 DNA reads TGCGCCAGCAAAGTGACCCTTGTGAACACCGGGGAGCTGTTTTTT. Encoded protein: CASKVTLVNTGELFF.

This clone appeared a single time. The chain has TRBV10-3 and TRBJ2-7, with a possible D match to TRBD1 (5 bases). Looked up from germline, CDR1 is ENHRY and CDR2 is SYGVKD. Trimming removed 3 bases at V and 5 bases at J, with 11 bases between. CDR3 length: 13 residues. For the CDR3, the DNA is TGTGCCATCAGTGAATCAGGGCTCCACGAGCAGTACTTC. It is translated as CAISESGLHEQYF.

This clone was counted a single time. The rearrangement links TRBV28 to TRBJ2-7; 11 bases are shared with TRBD2. The CDR3 has 20 amino acids. Per germline, CDR1 MDHEN and CDR2 SYDVKM. J lost 2 bases, V lost 3 bases, and 18 bases had no gene match. The CDR3 region has the DNA TGTGCCAGCAGTTTCCTCACTAGCGGGAGTTATCAAACCCAACCCTACGAGCAGTACTTC. Translating it yields CASSFLTSGSYQTQPYEQYF.

V usage is TRBV3-1 (or the pseudogene TRBV3-2) and J usage is TRBJ1-2, with a tentative D call TRBD1 (5 bases). Germline loops: CDR1 LGHDT, CDR2 YNNKEL (reference sequence). This CDR3 is built from 13 residues. Between the trimmed V and J ends, which lost 0 bases and 4 bases, there was a span of 6 bases. The chain's CDR3 is CASSQEGGYGYTF. The CDR3 DNA reads as TGTGCCAGCAGCCAAGAGGGGGGCTATGGCTACACCTTC.